The clone carrying this T cell receptor (beta chain) was found once. Its specificity is unknown. The sample originates from a study of T cell repertoires in cytomegalovirus infection. For the study at large: The authors relied on CMV epitopes, both recently identified HLA-C-restricted and well-studied HLA-B-restricted. It can be stated that public TCR beta signatures indicated CMV infection as well as a matching HLA type.

TCRdb re-called the reads with MiXCR, one entry per CDR3 protein. Found here are around 500,000 distinct CDR3 sequences, 42% of them singletons; the top ten hold just under 45%. This CDR3 is built from 16 residues. Germline lookup yields CDR1 MDHEN and CDR2 SYDVKM. The germline V and J ends were trimmed by 6 bases and 2 bases, with 20 bases remaining between them. The source of this sequence is a human donor in good health (CMV status not recorded). Some clones in this sample may be carry-over from other donors' samples. The chain carries TRBV28 and TRBJ2-7; possibly TRBD2 for D (5 bases). This specimen was cultured PBMCs, taken from culture after CMV antigen stimulation. The CDR3 DNA reads as TGTGCCAGCAGCATAGTTTCCGGACTGAATACCTACGAGCAGTACTTC. Amino acid sequence: CASSIVSGLNTYEQYF. The full variable domain, in which reference TRBV28 and TRBJ2-7 provide the parts outside the CDR3, is DVKVTQSSRYLVKRTGEKVFLECVQDMDHENMFWYRQDPGLGLRLIYFSYDVKMKEKGDIPEGYSVSREKKERFSLILESASTNQTSMYLCASSIVSGLNTYEQYFGPGTRLTVT.